This is a list of T cell receptor beta chains from one sample in a study of T cell changes during pregnancy in multiple sclerosis. Profiled with immunoSEQ multiplex PCR; TCRdb holds only in-frame clones, not every one. The sample comprises about 44,000 clones, around 92% of which are singletons, and 0.45% to 0.55% rests with the top ten. The sample was CD4+ T cells from peripheral blood mononuclear cells, taken in the third trimester of pregnancy. Source of these receptors: a female donor with multiple sclerosis, enrolled in a pregnancy study. Each CDR3 is given with its conserved first and last residue. D genes are given only for firm matches. Clone size is not always given. Where it is, it says once, few, many or a class for expanded clones.

j_call: TRBJ2-3
clone_size: -
v_call: TRBV5-4
d_call: TRBD1
cdr3_aa: CASSPPTGVSTDTQYF
cdr3_nt: TGTGCCAGCAGCCCACCAACAGGGGTTAGCACAGATACGCAGTATTTT

j_call: TRBJ1-5
clone_size: -
v_call: TRBV6-5
d_call: TRBD1
cdr3_aa: CASSYDRGGNQPQHF
cdr3_nt: TGTGCCAGCAGTTACGACAGGGGGGGCAATCAGCCCCAGCATTTT

j_call: TRBJ1-5
clone_size: -
v_call: TRBV7-2
d_call: TRBD1
cdr3_aa: CASSEQGGGNQPQHF
cdr3_nt: TGTGCCAGCAGCGAACAGGGGGGCGGCAATCAGCCCCAGCATTTT

j_call: TRBJ2-1
clone_size: -
v_call: TRBV5-5
d_call: -
cdr3_aa: CASSSPLYNEQFF
cdr3_nt: TGTGCCAGCAGCTCCCCACTATACAATGAGCAGTTCTTC

j_call: TRBJ2-5
clone_size: -
v_call: TRBV19
d_call: TRBD2
cdr3_aa: CASSTIAGGLQETQYF
cdr3_nt: TGTGCCAGTAGTACGATAGCGGGAGGGTTACAAGAGACCCAGTACTTC

j_call: TRBJ2-2
clone_size: -
v_call: TRBV5-6
d_call: -
cdr3_aa: CASSLVGANTGELFF
cdr3_nt: TGTGCCAGCAGCTTGGTAGGAGCGAACACCGGGGAGCTGTTTTTT

j_call: TRBJ1-4
clone_size: -
v_call: TRBV25-1
d_call: TRBD1
cdr3_aa: CASGTVNEKLFF
cdr3_nt: TGTGCCAGCGGGACAGTTAATGAAAAACTGTTTTTT

j_call: TRBJ2-1
clone_size: -
v_call: TRBV1
d_call: -
cdr3_aa: CTSSQGTGGADYNEQFF
cdr3_nt: TGCACCAGCAGCCAAGGAACCGGTGGGGCCGACTACAATGAGCAGTTCTTC

j_call: TRBJ2-1
clone_size: -
v_call: TRBV7-6
d_call: -
cdr3_aa: CASSRDRTYNEQFF
cdr3_nt: TGTGCCAGCAGCCGAGACCGGACTTACAATGAGCAGTTCTTC

j_call: TRBJ2-1
clone_size: once
v_call: TRBV5-4
d_call: TRBD1
cdr3_aa: CASSPGTGGVYEQFF
cdr3_nt: TGTGCCAGCAGCCCCGGGACAGGGGGCGTGTATGAGCAGTTCTTC

j_call: TRBJ2-2
clone_size: -
v_call: TRBV15
d_call: -
cdr3_aa: CATSRDRVGGELFF
cdr3_nt: TGTGCCACCAGCAGAGATCGGGTGGGCGGGGAGCTGTTTTTT

j_call: TRBJ2-1
clone_size: -
v_call: TRBV18
d_call: TRBD2
cdr3_aa: CASSPQRESEQFF
cdr3_nt: TGTGCCAGCTCCCCGCAGCGGGAGAGTGAGCAGTTCTTC

j_call: TRBJ2-7
clone_size: -
v_call: TRBV9
d_call: -
cdr3_aa: CASSVGTGSAHEQYF
cdr3_nt: TGTGCCAGCAGCGTAGGAACAGGTTCTGCCCACGAGCAGTACTTC

j_call: TRBJ2-3
clone_size: -
v_call: TRBV13
d_call: TRBD2
cdr3_aa: CASSSPTSGRGDTQYF
cdr3_nt: TGTGCCAGCAGCTCTCCGACTAGCGGGAGGGGGGATACGCAGTATTTT

j_call: TRBJ2-7
clone_size: -
v_call: TRBV11-3
d_call: TRBD2
cdr3_aa: CASSPGLAEPYEQYF
cdr3_nt: TGTGCCAGCAGCCCCGGACTAGCGGAACCCTACGAGCAGTACTTC

j_call: TRBJ2-7
clone_size: -
v_call: TRBV11-3
d_call: TRBD2
cdr3_aa: CASSPYGTSGHEQYF
cdr3_nt: TGTGCCAGCAGTCCTTACGGGACTAGCGGACACGAGCAGTACTTC

j_call: TRBJ2-7
clone_size: -
v_call: TRBV4-3
d_call: TRBD2
cdr3_aa: CASSQDPSGFYEQYF
cdr3_nt: TGCGCCAGCAGCCAAGATCCTAGCGGCTTTTACGAGCAGTACTTC

j_call: TRBJ1-3
clone_size: few
v_call: TRBV11-2
d_call: -
cdr3_aa: CASRPATGHTIYF
cdr3_nt: TGTGCCAGCAGACCGGCCACAGGCCACACCATATATTTT

j_call: TRBJ2-1
clone_size: once
v_call: TRBV7-2
d_call: -
cdr3_aa: CASRKVGVNEQFF
cdr3_nt: TGTGCCAGCAGGAAAGTAGGGGTTAATGAGCAGTTCTTC

j_call: TRBJ1-2
clone_size: -
v_call: TRBV4-3
d_call: -
cdr3_aa: CASSLVVDSGYGYTF
cdr3_nt: TGCGCCAGCAGTTTAGTTGTAGACTCGGGCTATGGCTACACCTTC

j_call: TRBJ2-7
clone_size: -
v_call: TRBV7-2
d_call: -
cdr3_aa: CASSLSYEQYF
cdr3_nt: TGTGCCAGCAGCCTGTCCTACGAGCAGTACTTC

j_call: TRBJ2-7
clone_size: -
v_call: TRBV6-5
d_call: TRBD1
cdr3_aa: CASSSSRQGPYEQYF
cdr3_nt: TGTGCCAGCAGTTCCTCCAGACAGGGCCCCTACGAGCAGTACTTC

j_call: TRBJ2-7
clone_size: -
v_call: TRBV6-5
d_call: TRBD2
cdr3_aa: CASGTLAGAYEQYF
cdr3_nt: TGTGCCAGCGGGACACTAGCGGGAGCCTACGAGCAGTACTTC

j_call: TRBJ2-5
clone_size: -
v_call: TRBV5-4
d_call: TRBD2
cdr3_aa: CASSLAGGGETQYF
cdr3_nt: TGTGCCAGCAGCTTGGCCGGGGGAGGGGAGACCCAGTACTTC

j_call: TRBJ2-1
clone_size: -
v_call: TRBV7-6
d_call: -
cdr3_aa: CASSLGRTAGSYNEQFF
cdr3_nt: TGTGCCAGCAGCTTAGGTCGTACGGCGGGTTCTTACAATGAGCAGTTCTTC

j_call: TRBJ2-1
clone_size: -
v_call: TRBV7-2
d_call: TRBD2
cdr3_aa: CASSYLSGRINNEQFF
cdr3_nt: TGTGCCAGCAGTTACCTTAGCGGGAGGATCAACAATGAGCAGTTCTTC

j_call: TRBJ2-5
clone_size: medium-sized
v_call: TRBV19
d_call: -
cdr3_aa: CASRQSGETQYF
cdr3_nt: TGTGCCAGTAGACAAAGCGGAGAGACCCAGTACTTC

j_call: TRBJ1-1
clone_size: -
v_call: TRBV7-2
d_call: -
cdr3_aa: CASSLALSGATEAFF
cdr3_nt: TGTGCCAGCAGCTTAGCTTTGTCGGGTGCCACTGAAGCTTTCTTT

j_call: TRBJ2-7
clone_size: -
v_call: TRBV11-3
d_call: TRBD2
cdr3_aa: CASSAGTTPSYEQYF
cdr3_nt: TGTGCCAGCAGCGCCGGGACTACCCCGTCCTACGAGCAGTACTTC

j_call: TRBJ1-1
clone_size: -
v_call: TRBV5-8
d_call: -
cdr3_aa: CASSLRANTEAFF
cdr3_nt: TGTGCCAGCAGCTTGAGAGCGAACACTGAAGCTTTCTTT

j_call: TRBJ2-7
clone_size: -
v_call: TRBV6-5
d_call: TRBD1
cdr3_aa: CASSYTGGYEQYF
cdr3_nt: TGTGCCAGCAGTTACACAGGGGGCTACGAGCAGTACTTC

j_call: TRBJ2-3
clone_size: once
v_call: TRBV7-8
d_call: TRBD2
cdr3_aa: CASSAERRAGGDTQYF
cdr3_nt: TGTGCCAGCAGCGCCGAGCGCCGCGCGGGAGGAGATACGCAGTATTTT

j_call: TRBJ2-1
clone_size: -
v_call: TRBV7-2
d_call: -
cdr3_aa: CASSLGGSRNEQFF
cdr3_nt: TGTGCCAGCAGCTTAGGTGGGAGCAGAAATGAGCAGTTCTTC

j_call: TRBJ2-7
clone_size: -
v_call: TRBV19
d_call: TRBD2
cdr3_aa: CASSAAGGNSYEQYF
cdr3_nt: TGTGCCAGTAGCGCAGCGGGGGGCAACTCCTACGAGCAGTACTTC

j_call: TRBJ2-1
clone_size: -
v_call: TRBV4-3
d_call: -
cdr3_aa: CASSHNSGNYNEQFF
cdr3_nt: TGCGCCAGCAGCCATAATAGCGGCAACTACAATGAGCAGTTCTTC